This TCR beta chain was recorded in a study of breast tumors, draining lymph nodes, adjacent tissues. At least ten counts were recorded for this clonotype. The antigen remains undetermined. General study points: The lymph node origin of tumor T cells was framed as consistent with a hypothesis, not demonstrated. Luminal-like breast cancer showed significantly higher tumor–nontumor repertoire similarity than basal-like. Compared with lymph nodes, tumors were less diverse; compared with nontumor tissue, more.

The CDR3 loop spans 12 amino acids. From germline, CDR1 is LGHDT and CDR2 YNNKEL (reference sequence). V lost 3 bases and J 4 bases, leaving 4 bases between the germline ends. Samples came from axillary lymph nodes draining the breast cancer. MiXCR was run by TCRdb on the multiplex PCR reads, yielding one entry per CDR3 protein. The sample lists nearly 200,000 distinct CDR3 sequences, roughly 29% occurring once. Source material: axillary lymph node tissue. This rearrangement joins TRBV3-1 to TRBJ1-5; D remains ambiguous. The origin of this receptor is a female donor with breast cancer. Some clones in this sample may be carry-over from other donors' samples. CDR3 sequence (DNA): TGTGCCAGCAGCCAGAAGAATCAGCCCCAGCATTTT. Protein: CASSQKNQPQHF.